The T cell receptor beta chain under discussion was sequenced for a study of glioma-infiltrating T cells. Findings and limits, study-wide: Tissue and blood shared very few CDR3 sequences.

The CDR3 is made up of 15 amino acids. V was pared by 4 bases and J by 2 bases, with 5 bases of the junction left unmatched. Germline values: CDR1 SGDLS, CDR2 YYNGEE. A note on this clonotype: The target antigen is unknown.

The iRepertoire nested amplicon-rescue multiplex PCR amplified TCR alpha and beta CDR3s from RNA. One-step reverse transcription and amplification started from around 100-400 ng of tissue mRNA or PBMC total RNA. A single record per CDR3 protein comes from TCRdb applying MiXCR to the multiplex PCR reads. The top ten hold around 20% of the sample, which has some 180,000 distinct CDR3 sequences, about 32% seen once. Sequencing was carried out using glioma tissue, nonneoplastic brain tissue, or PBMCs (not recorded which). This TCR was sampled from a human donor with low-grade glioma or glioblastoma, undergoing nonglioma brain surgery, or in good health (not recorded which). V usage is TRBV9 and J usage is TRBJ2-1; TRBD2 matches 8 bases. CDR3 loop: CASSSGLVTYNEQFF. The CDR3 region has the DNA TGTGCCAGCAGCTCGGGACTAGTAACCTACAATGAGCAGTTCTTC.